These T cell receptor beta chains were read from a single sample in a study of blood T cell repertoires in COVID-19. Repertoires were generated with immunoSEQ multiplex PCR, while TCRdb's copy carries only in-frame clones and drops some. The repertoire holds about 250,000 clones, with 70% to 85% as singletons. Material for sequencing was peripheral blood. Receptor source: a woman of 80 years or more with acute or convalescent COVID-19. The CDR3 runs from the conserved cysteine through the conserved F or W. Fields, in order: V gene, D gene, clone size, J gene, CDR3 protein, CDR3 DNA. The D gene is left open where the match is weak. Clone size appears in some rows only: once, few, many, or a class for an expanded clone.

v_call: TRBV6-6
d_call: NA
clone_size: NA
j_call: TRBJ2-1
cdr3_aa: CASSLDRDSHYNEQFF
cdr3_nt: TGTGCCAGCAGTCTCGACAGGGACTCCCACTACAATGAGCAGTTCTTC

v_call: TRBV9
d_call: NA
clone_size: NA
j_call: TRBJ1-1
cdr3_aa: CASSVASSGLNTEAFF
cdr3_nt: TGTGCCAGCAGCGTAGCTTCCTCAGGGTTGAACACTGAAGCTTTCTTT

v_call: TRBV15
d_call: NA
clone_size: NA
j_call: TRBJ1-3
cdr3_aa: CATSRDSFPGNTIYF
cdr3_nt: TGTGCCACCAGCAGAGACAGTTTTCCTGGAAACACCATATATTTT

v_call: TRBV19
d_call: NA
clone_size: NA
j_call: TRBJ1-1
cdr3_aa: CASSIQGRTEAFF
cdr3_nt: TGTGCCAGTAGTATACAGGGGAGAACTGAAGCTTTCTTT

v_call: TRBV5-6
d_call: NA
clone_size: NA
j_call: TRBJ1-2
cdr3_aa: CASSSGTINYGYTF
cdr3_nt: TGTGCCAGCAGCTCCGGGACAATTAACTATGGCTACACCTTC

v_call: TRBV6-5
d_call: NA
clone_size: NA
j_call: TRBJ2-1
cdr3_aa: CASSYRHGDEQFF
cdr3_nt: TGTGCCAGCAGTTACCGACACGGCGATGAGCAGTTCTTC

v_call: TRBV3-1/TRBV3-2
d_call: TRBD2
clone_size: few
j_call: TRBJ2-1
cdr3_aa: CASSQAPGGNEQFF
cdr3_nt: TGTGCCAGCAGCCAAGCCCCCGGGGGGAATGAGCAGTTCTTC

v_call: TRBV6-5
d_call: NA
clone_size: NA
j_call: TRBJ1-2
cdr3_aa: CASSFTGTRAPWGYTF
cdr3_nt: TGTGCCAGCAGTTTCACCGGGACACGCGCCCCTTGGGGCTACACCTTC

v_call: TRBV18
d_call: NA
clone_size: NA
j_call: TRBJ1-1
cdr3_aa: CASSREAANTEAFF
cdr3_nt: TGTGCCAGCTCCAGGGAGGCAGCCAACACTGAAGCTTTCTTT

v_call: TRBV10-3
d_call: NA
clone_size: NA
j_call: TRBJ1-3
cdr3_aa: CAIVSSGNTIYF
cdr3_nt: TGTGCCATCGTCAGCTCTGGAAACACCATATATTTT

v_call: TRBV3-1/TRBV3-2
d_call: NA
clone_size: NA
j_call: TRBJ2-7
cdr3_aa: CASSQVGVHEQYF
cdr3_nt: TGTGCCAGCAGCCAAGTTGGAGTCCACGAGCAGTACTTC

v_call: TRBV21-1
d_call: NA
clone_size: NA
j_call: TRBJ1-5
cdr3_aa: CASSNRDRERNSNQPQHF
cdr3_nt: TGTGCCAGCAGCAACCGGGACAGGGAACGTAATAGCAATCAGCCCCAGCATTTT

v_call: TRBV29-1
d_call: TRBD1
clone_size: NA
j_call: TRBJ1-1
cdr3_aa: CSVVRDRNTEAFF
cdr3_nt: TGCAGCGTTGTTAGGGACAGGAACACTGAAGCTTTCTTT

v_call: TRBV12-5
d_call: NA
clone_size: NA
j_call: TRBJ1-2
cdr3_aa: CASGLVQGSYGYTF
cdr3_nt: TGTGCTAGTGGTTTGGTACAGGGCAGCTATGGCTACACCTTC

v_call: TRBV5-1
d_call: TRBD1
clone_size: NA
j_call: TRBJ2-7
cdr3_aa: CASSLKIGAGGSEQYF
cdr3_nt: TGCGCCAGCAGCTTGAAAATCGGGGCAGGGGGTAGCGAGCAGTACTTC

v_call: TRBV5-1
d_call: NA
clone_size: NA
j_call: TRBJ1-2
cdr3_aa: CASSPGGLDYGYTF
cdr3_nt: TGCGCCAGCAGCCCGGGGGGCCTGGACTATGGCTACACCTTC

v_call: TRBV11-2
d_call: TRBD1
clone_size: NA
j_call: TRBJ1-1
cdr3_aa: CASSSGQGAVEAFF
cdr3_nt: TGTGCCAGCAGCAGCGGACAGGGGGCGGTTGAAGCTTTCTTT

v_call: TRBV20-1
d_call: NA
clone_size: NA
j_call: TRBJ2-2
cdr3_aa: CSASPLHLGAGELFF
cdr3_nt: TGCAGTGCTAGTCCGCTCCACCTAGGGGCCGGGGAGCTGTTTTTT

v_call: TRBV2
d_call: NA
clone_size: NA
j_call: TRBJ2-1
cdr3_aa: CASSRFSSYNEQFF
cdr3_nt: TGTGCCAGTTCCAGATTCAGCTCCTACAATGAGCAGTTCTTC

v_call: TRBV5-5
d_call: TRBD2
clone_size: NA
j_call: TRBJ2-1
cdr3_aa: CASSFPPPGLAYNEQFF
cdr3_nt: TGTGCCAGCAGCTTCCCTCCTCCGGGACTAGCGTACAATGAGCAGTTCTTC

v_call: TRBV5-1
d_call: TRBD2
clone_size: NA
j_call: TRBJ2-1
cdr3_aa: CASSPGLAGWASYNEQFF
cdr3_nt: TGCGCCAGCTCTCCGGGACTAGCGGGATGGGCATCCTACAATGAGCAGTTCTTC

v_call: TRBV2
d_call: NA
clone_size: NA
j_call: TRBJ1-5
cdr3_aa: CASSGTFQPQHF
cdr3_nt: TGTGCCAGCAGTGGGACATTTCAGCCCCAGCATTTT

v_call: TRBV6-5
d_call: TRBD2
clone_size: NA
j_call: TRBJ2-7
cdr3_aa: CASTPGLAGVYEQYF
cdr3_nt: TGTGCCAGCACCCCCGGACTAGCGGGAGTCTACGAGCAGTACTTC

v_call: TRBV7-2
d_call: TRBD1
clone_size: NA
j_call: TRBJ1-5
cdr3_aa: CASSLRQGGNQPQHF
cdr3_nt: TGTGCCAGCAGCTTAAGACAGGGAGGCAATCAGCCCCAGCATTTT

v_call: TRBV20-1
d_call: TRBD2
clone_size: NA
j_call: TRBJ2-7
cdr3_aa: CSASYSGGEQYF
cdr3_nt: TGCAGTGCTAGTTATAGCGGGGGGGAGCAGTACTTC

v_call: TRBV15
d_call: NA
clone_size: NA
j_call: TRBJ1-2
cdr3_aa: CATSRERSGGYGYTF
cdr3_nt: TGTGCCACCAGCAGAGAGCGGTCAGGAGGGTATGGCTACACCTTC

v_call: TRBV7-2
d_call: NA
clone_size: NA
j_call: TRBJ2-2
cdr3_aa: CASSPTGTGELFF
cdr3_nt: TGTGCCAGCAGCCCTACAGGGACCGGGGAGCTGTTTTTT

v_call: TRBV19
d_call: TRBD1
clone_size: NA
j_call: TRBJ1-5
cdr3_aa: CASSTSGGRQPQHF
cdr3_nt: TGTGCCAGTAGTACCTCAGGGGGACGGCAGCCCCAGCATTTT

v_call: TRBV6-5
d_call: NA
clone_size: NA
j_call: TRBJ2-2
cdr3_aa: CASSFYGETGELFF
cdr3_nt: TGTGCCAGCAGTTTTTACGGGGAGACCGGGGAGCTGTTTTTT

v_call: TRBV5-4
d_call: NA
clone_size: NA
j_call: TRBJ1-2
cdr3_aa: CASSRGTQPTPGGYTF
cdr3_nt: TGTGCCAGCAGCCGGGGGACTCAACCCACCCCTGGTGGCTACACCTTC

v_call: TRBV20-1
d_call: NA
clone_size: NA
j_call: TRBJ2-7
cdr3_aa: CSASRVDYEQYF
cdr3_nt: TGCAGTGCTAGTCGGGTTGACTACGAGCAGTACTTC

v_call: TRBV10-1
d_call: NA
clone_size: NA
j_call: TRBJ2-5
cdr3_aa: CASSRTRGETQYF
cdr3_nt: TGCGCCAGCAGTCGGACAAGGGGGGAGACCCAGTACTTC

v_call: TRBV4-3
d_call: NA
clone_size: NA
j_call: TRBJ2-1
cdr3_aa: CASSQGPSGSSYNEQFF
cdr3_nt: TGCGCCAGCAGCCAAGGTCCTTCGGGGTCCTCCTACAATGAGCAGTTCTTC

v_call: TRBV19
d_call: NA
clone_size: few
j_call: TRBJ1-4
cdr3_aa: CASSATGTTNEKLFF
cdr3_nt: TGTGCCAGTAGTGCCACGGGGACAACTAATGAAAAACTGTTTTTT

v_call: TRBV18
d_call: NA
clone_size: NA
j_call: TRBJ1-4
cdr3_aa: CASSGPNEKLFF
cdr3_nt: TGTGCCAGCTCAGGGCCCAATGAAAAACTGTTTTTT

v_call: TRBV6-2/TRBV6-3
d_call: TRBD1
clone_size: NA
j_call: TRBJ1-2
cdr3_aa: CASSRQGAGYGYTF
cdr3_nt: TGTGCCAGCAGTCGACAGGGGGCGGGCTATGGCTACACCTTC

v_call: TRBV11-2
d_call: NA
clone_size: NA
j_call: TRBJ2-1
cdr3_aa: CASSSMADYNEQFF
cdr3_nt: TGTGCCAGCAGCTCCATGGCGGACTACAATGAGCAGTTCTTC

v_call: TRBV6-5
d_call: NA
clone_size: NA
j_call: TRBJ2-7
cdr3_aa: CASSYSTRAEQYF
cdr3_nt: TGTGCCAGCAGTTACTCGACCAGGGCCGAGCAGTACTTC

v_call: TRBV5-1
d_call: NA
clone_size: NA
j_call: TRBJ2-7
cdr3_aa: CASSLGSAGTISYEQYF
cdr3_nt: TGCGCCAGCAGCTTGGGTTCTGCAGGAACAATCTCCTACGAGCAGTACTTC

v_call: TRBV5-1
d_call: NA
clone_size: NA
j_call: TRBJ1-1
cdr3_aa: CASSYREKNTEAFF
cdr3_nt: TGCGCCAGCAGCTACAGGGAAAAGAACACTGAAGCTTTCTTT

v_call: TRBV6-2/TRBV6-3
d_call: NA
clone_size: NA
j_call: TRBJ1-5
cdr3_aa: CASSYRRANQPQHF
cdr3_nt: TGTGCCAGCAGTTACAGAAGAGCTAATCAGCCCCAGCATTTT

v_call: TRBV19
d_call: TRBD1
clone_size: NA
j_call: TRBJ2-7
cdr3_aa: CASSMGRQGTYEQYF
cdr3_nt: TGTGCCAGTAGTATGGGGCGACAGGGCACCTACGAGCAGTACTTC

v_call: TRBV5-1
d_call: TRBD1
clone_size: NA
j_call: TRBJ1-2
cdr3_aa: CASSPGQTQSYGYTF
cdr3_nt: TGCGCCAGCAGCCCGGGACAGACTCAGAGCTATGGCTACACCTTC

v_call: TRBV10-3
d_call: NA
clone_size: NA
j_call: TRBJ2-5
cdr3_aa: CAISESRATLVQETQYF
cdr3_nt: TGTGCCATCAGTGAGTCGAGGGCCACCCTCGTACAAGAGACCCAGTACTTC

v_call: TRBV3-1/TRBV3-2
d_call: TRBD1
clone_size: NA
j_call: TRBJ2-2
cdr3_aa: CASSQVLTGGLGELFF
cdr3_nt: TGTGCCAGCAGCCAAGTTTTGACAGGGGGCTTGGGCGAGCTGTTTTTT

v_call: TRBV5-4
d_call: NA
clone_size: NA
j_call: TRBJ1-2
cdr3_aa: CASSLGIRDTTNYGYTF
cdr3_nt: TGTGCCAGCAGCTTAGGGATCCGGGACACCACTAACTATGGCTACACCTTC

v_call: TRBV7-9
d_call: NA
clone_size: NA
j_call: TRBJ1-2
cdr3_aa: CASSLGRDHGYTF
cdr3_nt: TGTGCCAGCAGCTTAGGGCGGGATCATGGCTACACCTTC

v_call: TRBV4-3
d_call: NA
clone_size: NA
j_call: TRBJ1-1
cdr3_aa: CASSRWGTGTEAFF
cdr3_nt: TGCGCCAGCAGCCGTTGGGGGACTGGCACTGAAGCTTTCTTT

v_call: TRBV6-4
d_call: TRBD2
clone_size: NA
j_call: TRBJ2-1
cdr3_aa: CASSDPGLAGVTYNEQFF
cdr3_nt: TGTGCCAGCAGTGATCCCGGACTAGCGGGGGTAACCTACAATGAGCAGTTCTTC

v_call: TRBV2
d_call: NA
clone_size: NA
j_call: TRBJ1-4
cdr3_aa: CASLGGVTNEKLFF
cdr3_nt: TGTGCCAGCTTGGGGGGGGTAACTAATGAAAAACTGTTTTTT

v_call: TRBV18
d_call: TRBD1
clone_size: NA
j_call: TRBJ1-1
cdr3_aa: CASSTTRGTGPTEAFF
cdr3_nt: TGTGCCAGCTCAACCACCCGCGGGACAGGGCCCACTGAAGCTTTCTTT

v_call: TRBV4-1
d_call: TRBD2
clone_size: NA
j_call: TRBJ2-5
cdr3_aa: CASSQDPGGRVGSQYF
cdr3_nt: TGCGCCAGCAGCCAAGATCCGGGCGGGAGGGTTGGGTCCCAGTACTTC

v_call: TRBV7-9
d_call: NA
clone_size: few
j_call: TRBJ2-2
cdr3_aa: CASSLLGQLNTGELFF
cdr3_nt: TGTGCCAGCAGCTTACTTGGACAGCTTAACACCGGGGAGCTGTTTTTT

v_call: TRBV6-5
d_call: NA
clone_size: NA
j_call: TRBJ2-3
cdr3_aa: CASSWTETDTQYF
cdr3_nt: TGTGCCAGCAGTTGGACAGAGACAGATACGCAGTATTTT

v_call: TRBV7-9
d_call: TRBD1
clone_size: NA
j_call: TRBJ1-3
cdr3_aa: CASSWATGGIGNTIYF
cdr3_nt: TGTGCCAGCAGCTGGGCGACAGGGGGCATTGGAAACACCATATATTTT

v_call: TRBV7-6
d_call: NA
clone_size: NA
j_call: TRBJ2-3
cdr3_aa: CASSLAPSVGRDTQYF
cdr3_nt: TGTGCCAGCAGCTTAGCGCCGAGCGTGGGGCGGGATACGCAGTATTTT

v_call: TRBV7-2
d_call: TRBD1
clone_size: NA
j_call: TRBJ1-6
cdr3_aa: CASSLGAGGQVNSPLHF
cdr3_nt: TGTGCCAGCAGCTTAGGCGCTGGCGGACAGGTTAATTCACCCCTCCACTTT

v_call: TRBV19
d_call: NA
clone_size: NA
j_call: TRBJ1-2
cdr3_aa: CASSTPRGEGYTF
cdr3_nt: TGTGCCAGTAGTACCCCCCGGGGAGAAGGCTACACCTTC